This record looks at one TCR beta chain sequence and its context. Its specificity is unknown. Use of 60 Vbeta and 13 Jbeta primers characterized the PCR. Repertoires were generated with immunoSEQ multiplex PCR, while TCRdb's copy carries only in-frame clones and drops some. The sample has fewer than 250,000 clones, around 86% seen once; the top ten hold around 1.4%. The sample originates from a study of cytomegalovirus exposure and HLA in healthy donors. The V gene lost 2 bases and the J gene lost 1 base, with 8 bases spanning the gap. The CDR3 length is 14 residues. The germline V gene has CDR1 KGHSH and CDR2 LQKENI. Study observations and caveats: Later analysis revealed greater clonal expansion in HLA-associated TCR beta chains than in equally common others. TCR beta sequences reportedly predicted the HLA-A and HLA-B alleles of most subjects accurately. Later analysis identified a missense DCLRE1C variant that was linked to TCR beta V- and J-gene trimming.

V usage is TRBV18 and J usage is TRBJ1-1, with D uncertain. The receptor comes from a man aged 25-45 years in good health and CMV-seronegative. Sequencing was done on a sample of PBMCs. CDR3 sequence: CASSPDAANTEAFF. Written as DNA, the CDR3 is TGTGCCAGCTCACCAGACGCGGCGAACACTGAAGCTTTCTTT.